These 11 T cell receptor beta chains originate from one sample sequenced in a study of T cells in Graves' hyperthyroidism and ophthalmopathy. The TCR beta CDR3 regions underwent amplification using RNA transcripts as the source. When the TCR CDR3 underwent first-round RT-PCR, the HTBI primer set was used. TCRdb reprocessed the multiplex PCR reads with MiXCR, giving one entry per CDR3 protein. The table includes roughly 250,000 distinct CDR3 sequences, 16% detected once. Material: blood. All receptors come from a woman younger than 30 with Graves' ophthalmopathy.

This clonotype was picked up many times. This chain links TRBV7-9 with TRBJ1-4; 8 bases align to TRBD1. V gave up 1 base and J gave up 7 bases; unmatched junction bases: 8. This CDR3 is 16 amino acids long. CDR1 and CDR2 from the germline V gene are SEHNR and FQNEAQ (reference sequence). The CDR3 nucleotides read TGTGCCAGCAGCTTAGGTGAGGGACAGGCCGGTGAAAAACTGTTTTTT. Its protein is CASSLGEGQAGEKLFF.

This clonotype has at least ten counts. This chain connects TRBV7-8 to TRBJ2-1; TRBD2 aligns across 12 bases. The V segment lost 10 bases and the J segment 4 bases; nucleotides outside the gene matches: 17. The CDR3 length is 18 residues. CDR1 is SGHVS and CDR2 is FQNEAQ in the germline V gene. This CDR3 is CATPSGGAGHGAYNEQFF. The CDR3 DNA is TGTGCCACCCCTAGCGGGGGGGCCGGTCATGGGGCTTACAATGAGCAGTTCTTC. Full variable domain (outside the CDR3, taken from reference TRBV7-8 and TRBJ2-1): GAGVSQSPRYKVAKRGQDVALRCDPISGHVSLFWYQQALGQGPEFLTYFQNEAQLDKSGLPSDRFFAERPEGSVSTLKIQRTQQEDSAVYLCATPSGGAGHGAYNEQFFGPGTRLTVL.

This clonotype was counted between two and nine times. V gene TRBV6-1 combines with J gene TRBJ1-6, with a weak D call TRBD1 (6 bases). The CDR3 covers 15 residues. V was cut by 6 bases and J by 6 bases, with 15 bases left in between. The germline CDR1 and CDR2 sequences are MNHNS and SASEGT. The CDR3 region is CASSKGGPGNSPLHF. The CDR3 DNA follows: TGTGCCAGCAGCAAGGGGGGTCCGGGTAATTCACCCCTCCACTTT.

This clonotype was counted a few times. The CDR3 nucleotides are TGTGCCAGCAGCGACAGACTACGTGGCTACACCTTC. This translates into CASSDRLRGYTF. The chain carries TRBV25-1 and TRBJ1-2; D may be TRBD1 (5 bases). This CDR3 spans 12 amino acids. Germline V gene lookup returns CDR1 MGHDK and CDR2 SYGVNS. V was trimmed by 6 bases and J by 7 bases, leaving 12 bases between them.

The chain recombines TRBV9 with TRBJ2-7; 7 bases line up with TRBD1. Germline lookup yields CDR1 SGDLS and CDR2 YYNGEE. The CDR3 has 15 residues. The V segment lost 4 bases and the J segment 3 bases; nucleotides outside the gene matches: 10. CDR3 in amino acids: CASSISGTVDYEQYF. In nucleotides, the CDR3 is TGTGCCAGCAGCATATCCGGGACAGTGGACTACGAGCAGTACTTC.

This sequence joins TRBV11-2 and TRBJ2-1; 11 bases are shared with TRBD2. Germline CDR1 SGHAT, CDR2 FQNNGV. This CDR3 has 15 residues. After removal of 1 base from V and 5 bases from J, the junction contained 1 base not matched to a gene. DNA for the CDR3: TGTGCCAGCAGCTTAGGACTAGCGGGGCACAATGAGCAGTTCTTC. It is translated as CASSLGLAGHNEQFF.

This clonotype was seen at least ten times. The chain combines TRBV20-1 with TRBJ2-3; no firm D call. V lost 3 bases and J lost 2, with 6 bases in between. The CDR3 runs 12 residues. From germline, CDR1 is DFQATT and CDR2 SNEGSKA (reference sequence). CDR3 sequence reads: CSASILTDTQYF. The CDR3 DNA is TGCAGTGCTAGTATCCTCACAGATACGCAGTATTTT.

This clonotype was recorded many times. The chain joins TRBV4-1 to TRBJ1-5; D not certain. CDR1 and CDR2 (germline): MGHRA, YSYEKL. V dropped 0 bases and J dropped 0 bases, with 6 bases sitting between them. The length of the CDR3 is 15 residues. CDR3 residues: CASSQDRGSNQPQHF. CDR3 bases: TGCGCCAGCAGCCAAGATCGGGGTAGCAATCAGCCCCAGCATTTT.

The rearrangement joins TRBV5-4 to TRBJ2-7, with D perhaps matching TRBD2 (5 bases). The CDR3 has 14 amino acids. The germline V gene encodes CDR1 SGHNT and CDR2 YYREEE (reference sequence). V lost 4 bases, J lost 4 bases, and 15 bases lay in between. CDR3 DNA: TGTGCCAGCAGCGCCACGGAGGCCCATTACGAGCAGTACTTC. Amino acids: CASSATEAHYEQYF.

This clonotype was observed many times. The CDR3 spells CASSHSLDGTDTQYF. DNA of the CDR3: TGTGCCAGCAGCCATTCGCTCGACGGCACAGATACGCAGTATTTT. The chain uses TRBV2 and TRBJ2-3; D not resolved. V was pared by 6 bases and J by 1 base, with 14 bases between. CDR3 length equals 15 residues. CDR1 and CDR2 (germline): SNHLY, FYNNEI.

This clonotype turned up a few times. The chain recombines TRBV7-9 with TRBJ2-2; no definite D call. The CDR3 loop spans 12 amino acids. With 3 bases removed from V and 6 bases from J, the gap between germline ends came to 5 bases. Germline V lookup: CDR1 SEHNR, CDR2 FQNEAQ (reference sequence). CDR3 coding DNA: TGTGCCAGCAGCTTTCGCCCCGGGGAGCTGTTTTTT. Translation gives CASSFRPGELFF.